This is a list of T cell receptor beta chains from one sample in a study of T cell changes during pregnancy in multiple sclerosis. Clones were read by immunoSEQ multiplex PCR, and TCRdb kept only the in-frame ones, dropping some. The table shows about 28,000 clones, with 92% occurring only once. Here the sequenced sample was peripheral blood, taken in the first trimester of pregnancy. The source of these receptors is a female donor in good health, enrolled as a control in a pregnancy study. Both conserved end residues are part of each CDR3. Fields, in order: clone size, V gene, D gene, J gene, CDR3 protein, CDR3 DNA. A D gene is named only where the DNA matches it firmly. The size entry is marked missing in some rows and otherwise reads once, few, many or a size class.

NA,TRBV7-2,NA,TRBJ2-3,CASSLHPTVGTDTQYF,TGTGCCAGCAGCTTACACCCCACTGTTGGCACAGATACGCAGTATTTT
NA,TRBV7-9,NA,TRBJ2-1,CASSHFRGAQVNEQFF,TGTGCCAGCAGCCACTTCCGGGGGGCTCAAGTAAATGAGCAGTTCTTC
NA,TRBV5-1,NA,TRBJ2-6,CASSPAESGANVLTF,TGCGCCAGCAGCCCCGCCGAGTCTGGGGCCAACGTCCTGACTTTC
NA,TRBV9,TRBD1,TRBJ1-4,CASSVEGRGPEKLFF,TGTGCCAGCAGCGTAGAGGGCAGGGGGCCTGAAAAACTGTTTTTT
NA,TRBV11-3,NA,TRBJ2-1,CASSPIPPASRGNEQFF,TGTGCCAGCAGCCCAATCCCGCCAGCATCGAGAGGGAATGAGCAGTTCTTC
NA,TRBV21-1,NA,TRBJ2-1,CASSRHGTSYNEQFF,TGTGCCAGCAGCAGACATGGGACTAGCTACAATGAGCAGTTCTTC
NA,TRBV19,NA,TRBJ2-7,CASGANRHGEQYF,TGTGCCAGTGGCGCCAACAGACATGGCGAGCAGTACTTC
few,TRBV29-1,NA,TRBJ1-1,CSGTRNTEAFF,TGCAGCGGAACACGGAACACTGAAGCTTTCTTT
NA,TRBV30,TRBD1,TRBJ1-2,CAWSNRGSGYGYTF,TGTGCCTGGAGTAACAGGGGATCCGGCTATGGCTACACCTTC
NA,TRBV13,TRBD2,TRBJ2-1,CASSLGRGGLHSYNEQFF,TGTGCCAGCAGCTTAGGCCGGGGGGGCCTTCATTCCTACAATGAGCAGTTCTTC
NA,TRBV7-8,NA,TRBJ2-7,CASSLAGQHGEQYF,TGTGCCAGCAGCTTAGCGGGGCAGCACGGCGAGCAGTACTTC
NA,TRBV18,TRBD2,TRBJ2-1,CASSPAGGLFDEQFF,TGTGCCAGCTCACCCGCGGGGGGGCTTTTCGATGAGCAGTTCTTC
NA,TRBV5-5,NA,TRBJ1-1,CASSWGTSNTEAFF,TGTGCCAGCAGCTGGGGGACAAGTAACACTGAAGCTTTCTTT
NA,TRBV5-1,TRBD1,TRBJ1-1,CASSLSRQGKNTEAFF,TGCGCCAGCAGCTTGTCTCGACAGGGGAAGAACACTGAAGCTTTCTTT